The TCR beta chain under discussion was sequenced for a study of shared clonotypes between healthy human individuals. A CD45RA-negative memory subset and a CD45RA+ naive subset were separated from the CD4+ cells. Per the authors' pipeline: For the immunoSEQ data, sequences were junction-only without quality scores, so filtering differed. This table comes from immunoSEQ multiplex PCR, and its TCRdb copy is limited to in-frame clones, with some not included. V and J calls and clone size come straight from that table; D and trimming were deduced from the DNA. The sample lists fewer than 1.6 million clones, approximately 98.5% seen once, with around 0.38% in the top ten. Germline V gene lookup returns CDR1 SGDLS and CDR2 YYNGEE. Germline trimming cut 0 bases from V and 3 bases from J; bases unmatched to any gene: 4. The length of the CDR3 is 17 residues.

The chain uses TRBV9 and TRBJ2-4, with 12 bases aligning to TRBD2. The receptor was derived from a man in his thirties or forties in good health. The material sequenced was naive CD4+ T cells sorted from blood. Indicated subset: CD45RA+ positively selected. The CDR3 DNA follows: TGTGCCAGCAGCGTAGGACTAGCGGGAGTAGGCAAAAACATTCAGTACTTC. Translated: CASSVGLAGVGKNIQYF.